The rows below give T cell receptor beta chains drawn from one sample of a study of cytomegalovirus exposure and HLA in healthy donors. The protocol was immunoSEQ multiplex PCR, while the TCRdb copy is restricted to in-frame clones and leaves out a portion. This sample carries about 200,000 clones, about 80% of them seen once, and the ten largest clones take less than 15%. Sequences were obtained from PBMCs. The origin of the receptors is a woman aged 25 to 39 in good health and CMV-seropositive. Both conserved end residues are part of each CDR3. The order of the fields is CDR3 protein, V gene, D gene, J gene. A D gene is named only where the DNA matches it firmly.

CDR3 protein: CASSDKQGGRNTEAFF
V gene: TRBV25-1
D gene: TRBD1
J gene: TRBJ1-1

CDR3 protein: CASSEGSGGPGYF
V gene: TRBV2
D gene: TRBD2
J gene: TRBJ2-7

CDR3 protein: CATSIGTGDYEQYF
V gene: TRBV5-1
D gene: TRBD1
J gene: TRBJ2-7

CDR3 protein: CASIEQAYNEQFF
V gene: TRBV7-9
D gene: -
J gene: TRBJ2-1

CDR3 protein: CASSPRALAGAYSYNEQFF
V gene: TRBV4-1
D gene: TRBD2
J gene: TRBJ2-1

CDR3 protein: CASSYGGQGVREQYF
V gene: TRBV6-5
D gene: TRBD1
J gene: TRBJ2-7

CDR3 protein: CASSSPGQGSYEQYF
V gene: TRBV7-6
D gene: TRBD1
J gene: TRBJ2-7

CDR3 protein: CASRGTAYEQFF
V gene: TRBV6-1
D gene: TRBD1
J gene: TRBJ2-1

CDR3 protein: CARSLTLGLSGIAYEQYF
V gene: TRBV5-3
D gene: TRBD2
J gene: TRBJ2-7

CDR3 protein: CASSPIFSGGGTDTQYF
V gene: TRBV5-1
D gene: TRBD2
J gene: TRBJ2-3

CDR3 protein: CAWSGLLEGATEAFF
V gene: TRBV30
D gene: TRBD1
J gene: TRBJ1-1

CDR3 protein: CASNRGQGATGELFF
V gene: TRBV5-1
D gene: TRBD1
J gene: TRBJ2-2

CDR3 protein: CAIRGANQETQYF
V gene: TRBV10-3
D gene: -
J gene: TRBJ2-5

CDR3 protein: CASSFLAATNEQFF
V gene: TRBV7-2
D gene: -
J gene: TRBJ2-1

CDR3 protein: CASSLEASGGQRSYEQYF
V gene: TRBV7-6
D gene: TRBD2
J gene: -

CDR3 protein: CAWMRAPGTSAYNEQFF
V gene: TRBV30
D gene: TRBD2
J gene: TRBJ2-1

CDR3 protein: CAWSTRDSAGYTF
V gene: TRBV30
D gene: TRBD1
J gene: TRBJ1-2

CDR3 protein: CASSPIQSDGAFF
V gene: TRBV6-5
D gene: -
J gene: TRBJ1-1

CDR3 protein: CASSSGVDGYTF
V gene: TRBV7-9
D gene: -
J gene: TRBJ1-2

CDR3 protein: CASSMSSSGRRGAYEQYF
V gene: TRBV19
D gene: TRBD2
J gene: TRBJ2-7

CDR3 protein: CASSESREQYF
V gene: TRBV2
D gene: -
J gene: -

CDR3 protein: CASSSSRVAGNTIYF
V gene: TRBV7-2
D gene: -
J gene: TRBJ1-3

CDR3 protein: CASSLPGQGSNQPQHF
V gene: TRBV27
D gene: TRBD1
J gene: TRBJ1-5

CDR3 protein: CASRNQGNTEAFF
V gene: TRBV14
D gene: -
J gene: TRBJ1-1

CDR3 protein: CASSVQASGGQGRSPDTQYF
V gene: TRBV9
D gene: TRBD2
J gene: TRBJ2-3

CDR3 protein: CATGTGGEKLFF
V gene: TRBV7-9
D gene: TRBD1
J gene: TRBJ1-4

CDR3 protein: CASSLMPGGKNIQYF
V gene: TRBV7-6
D gene: TRBD1
J gene: TRBJ2-4